This T cell receptor (beta chain) emerged from a study of CD8+CD57+ T cells in acquired aplastic anemia. Turning to the study itself: The sorted CD4+ and CD8+ cells yielded an average around 3.2 ug of DNA. General study results and limits: Controls did not differ significantly from patients in CD8+ Simpson's diversity.

Template material for TCR beta VDJ and CDR3 profiling consisted of genomic DNA. Using its own MiXCR run on the reads, TCRdb lists one record per CDR3 protein. The sample lists some 180,000 distinct CDR3 sequences; approximately 46% were seen once. This CDR3 comprises 14 residues. Germline assignment: CDR1 SGHRS and CDR2 YFSETQ. Trimming pared 0 bases from V and 2 bases from J, leaving 9 bases between. Details on this clonotype: Its matching antigen is unknown.

The gene calls are TRBV5-1 and TRBJ2-7; no clear D. Sequencing was performed on sorted CD4+, CD8+, or CD8+CD57+ T cells (not recorded which) from PBMCs. The receptor was derived from a human donor in good health. This CDR3 reads CASSLDQATYEQYF. CDR3 DNA sequence: TGCGCCAGCAGCTTGGATCAGGCCACCTACGAGCAGTACTTC.